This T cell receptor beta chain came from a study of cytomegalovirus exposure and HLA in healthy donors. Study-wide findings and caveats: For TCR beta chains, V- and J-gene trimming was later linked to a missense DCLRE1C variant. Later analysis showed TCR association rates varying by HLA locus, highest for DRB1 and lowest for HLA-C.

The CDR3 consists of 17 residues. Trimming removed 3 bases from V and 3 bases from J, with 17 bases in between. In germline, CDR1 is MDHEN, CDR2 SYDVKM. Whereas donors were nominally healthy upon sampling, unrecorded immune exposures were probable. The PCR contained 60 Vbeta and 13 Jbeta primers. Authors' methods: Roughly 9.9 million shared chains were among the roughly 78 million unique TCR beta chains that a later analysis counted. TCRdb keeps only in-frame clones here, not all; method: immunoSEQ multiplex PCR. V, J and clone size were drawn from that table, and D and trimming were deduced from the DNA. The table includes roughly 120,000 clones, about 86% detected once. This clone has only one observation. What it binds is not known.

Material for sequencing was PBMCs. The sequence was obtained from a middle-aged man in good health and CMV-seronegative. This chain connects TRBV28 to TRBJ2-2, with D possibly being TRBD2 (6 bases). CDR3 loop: CASSFRRGRRDTGELFF. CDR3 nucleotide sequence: TGTGCCAGCAGTTTTAGGAGGGGAAGAAGGGACACCGGGGAGCTGTTTTTT.